These 12 T cell receptor beta chains were sequenced from one sample in a study of cytomegalovirus exposure and HLA in healthy donors. PCR employed 60 Vbeta and 13 Jbeta primers. The assay was immunoSEQ multiplex PCR, and TCRdb's table has in-frame clones only and misses some. The table has more than 95,000 clones, around 82% seen once. What was sequenced was PBMCs. These receptors all stem from a woman aged 40 to 50 in good health and CMV-seronegative.

This clone has only one observation. V usage is TRBV5-4 and J usage is TRBJ1-2, with 7 bases fitting TRBD1. Looked up from germline, CDR1 is SGHNT and CDR2 is YYREEE (reference sequence). V shed 0 bases, J shed 7 bases, and the junction held 6 bases outside the gene matches. The CDR3 has 14 residues. Written as DNA, the CDR3 is TGTGCCAGCAGCTTGGTACAGGGGCTCTTTGGCTACACCTTC. Its protein product is CASSLVQGLFGYTF.

V usage is TRBV6-5 and J usage is TRBJ1-4, with D perhaps TRBD1 (6 bases). Germline-derived CDR1 and CDR2 are MNHEY and SVGAGI. The germline V and J ends were trimmed by 0 bases and 8 bases, with 13 bases remaining between them. CDR3 length: 15 amino acids. This CDR3 reads CASSYSEARGEKLFF. The CDR3 DNA follows: TGTGCCAGCAGTTACTCTGAGGCTAGGGGGGAAAAACTGTTTTTT.

The chain joins TRBV7-6 to TRBJ2-1; perhaps TRBD2 as D (5 bases). The germline V gene encodes CDR1 SGHVS and CDR2 FNYEAQ. CDR3 length: 14 amino acids. V was shortened by 1 base and J by 7 bases, with 11 bases between the two germline ends. DNA of the CDR3: TGTGCCAGCAGCTTAGGGGGAGAGTGGAATGAGCAGTTCTTC. It encodes CASSLGGEWNEQFF.

The genes are TRBV4-2 and TRBJ1-6; TRBD1 aligns across 7 bases. This CDR3 has 17 residues. The V and J ends lost 0 bases and 3 bases, in that order; junction bases with no gene match: 5. Germline V lookup: CDR1 LGHNA, CDR2 YNFKEQ. The CDR3 nucleotides are TGTGCCAGCAGCCAAGATTGGGGACAGATCTATAATTCACCCCTCCACTTT. This codes for CASSQDWGQIYNSPLHF.

This clone has only one observation. The chain couples TRBV14 to TRBJ1-2; a weak D match, TRBD1 (5 bases). The CDR3 has 17 residues. V gave up 1 base and J gave up 2 bases, with 17 bases separating them. Germline lookup yields CDR1 SGHDN and CDR2 FVKESK. The CDR3 coding sequence is TGTGCCAGCAGCCAAGGACCTCGGGGGGATCCGAACTATGGCTACACCTTC. It is translated as CASSQGPRGDPNYGYTF.

J is TRBJ2-5 and V is TRBV18; 7 bases line up with TRBD2. The J call may be faulty, since TRBJ2-7 better matches the DNA end. CDR3 length: 15 amino acids. CDR1 and CDR2 (germline): KGHSH, LQKENI. CDR3 DNA sequence: TGTGCCAGCTCACCCCGAGGAGCGGGAACCAACGAGCAGTACTTC. Translation: CASSPRGAGTNEQYF.

This clone has a handful of counts. This same CDR3 is encoded by further DNA sequences in the sample. The chain employs TRBV28 and TRBJ1-2, with D possibly matching TRBD1 (6 bases). V was cut by 8 bases and J by 4 bases, with 11 bases left in between. Germline CDR1 reads MDHEN; CDR2 reads SYDVKM. The CDR3 is 12 amino acids. The DNA of the CDR3 is TGTGCCAGCGGGGGGGCGAGCTATGGCTACACCTTC. The encoded protein is CASGGASYGYTF.

This clone occurred a few times. The chain links TRBV28 to TRBJ1-2, with D possibly being TRBD1 (5 bases). Trimming stripped 10 bases from V and 0 bases from J, with 18 bases between. CDR1 MDHEN and CDR2 SYDVKM come from the germline V gene. The CDR3 extends over 15 amino acids. The CDR3 nucleotides are TGTGCCACCCAGCGGGGGGGGAGGTCTAACTATGGCTACACCTTC. It is translated as CATQRGGRSNYGYTF.

This chain links TRBV4-1 with TRBJ2-3, with 8 nucleotides matching TRBD2. There are 20 residues in the CDR3. Germline V lookup: CDR1 MGHRA, CDR2 YSYEKL. Losses at the gene ends were 3 bases for V and 0 bases for J; bases not matched to a gene: 17. DNA for the CDR3: TGCGCCAGCAGCCATGGAGAGGAAGTAGCGGGATCGGCTAGCACAGATACGCAGTATTTT. It yields the protein CASSHGEEVAGSASTDTQYF.

The J gene is TRBJ1-2, the V gene TRBV5-1, with 9 bases matching TRBD1. Per germline, CDR1 SGHRS and CDR2 YFSETQ. J was trimmed by 4 bases and V by 0 bases; bases with no gene match: 10. This CDR3 comprises 17 residues. CDR3 nucleotide sequence: TGCGCCAGCAGCTTGGGCGGGACAGGGAACGGTGTCTATGGCTACACCTTC. Translated, it gives CASSLGGTGNGVYGYTF.

This clone was detected a few times. The chain carries TRBV7-8 and TRBJ1-1; D is possibly TRBD1 (5 bases). Germline CDR1 SGHVS, CDR2 FQNEAQ. The CDR3 runs 16 residues. The ends were cut back, 5 bases at V and 10 bases at J, with 26 bases in the middle. The CDR3, as DNA: TGTGCCAGCAGCCTCGGGACCAGGTCAATGGGCGGGGGAGCTTTCTTT. Amino acid sequence: CASSLGTRSMGGGAFF.

The gene calls are TRBV28 and TRBJ1-1; 7 positions agree with TRBD1. V was clipped by 6 bases and J by 5 bases; unmatched bases: 9. Germline V gene sequence: CDR1 MDHEN, CDR2 SYDVKM. This CDR3 has 14 amino acids. The CDR3 protein is CASRNPQGGTEAFF. The CDR3 DNA is TGTGCCAGCAGAAACCCCCAGGGGGGTACTGAAGCTTTCTTT.